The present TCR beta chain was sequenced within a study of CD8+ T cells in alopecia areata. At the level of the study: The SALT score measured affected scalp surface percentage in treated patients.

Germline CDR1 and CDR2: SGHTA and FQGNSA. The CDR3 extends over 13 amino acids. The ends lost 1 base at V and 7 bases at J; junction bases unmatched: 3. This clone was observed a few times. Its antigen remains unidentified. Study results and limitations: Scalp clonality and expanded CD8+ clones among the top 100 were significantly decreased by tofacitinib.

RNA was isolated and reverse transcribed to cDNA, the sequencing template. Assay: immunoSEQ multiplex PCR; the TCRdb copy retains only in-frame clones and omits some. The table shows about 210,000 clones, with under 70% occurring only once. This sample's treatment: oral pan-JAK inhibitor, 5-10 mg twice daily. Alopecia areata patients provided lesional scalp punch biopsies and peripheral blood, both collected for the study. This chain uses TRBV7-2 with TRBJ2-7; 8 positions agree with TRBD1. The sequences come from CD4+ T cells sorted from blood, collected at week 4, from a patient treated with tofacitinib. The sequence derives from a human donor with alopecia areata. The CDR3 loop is CASSLGTGQEQYF. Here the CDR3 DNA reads TGTGCCAGCAGCTTAGGGACAGGGCAAGAGCAGTACTTC.